These T cell receptor beta chains were read from a single sample in a study of blood T cell repertoires in COVID-19. Assay: immunoSEQ multiplex PCR; the TCRdb copy retains only in-frame clones and omits some. The sample lists roughly 180,000 clones, 70% to 90% seen once, with over 5% in the top ten. The sequenced sample was peripheral blood. These TCRs come from a woman aged 50 to 60 with COVID-19, enrolled during active disease. CDR3s include the opening cysteine and the closing phenylalanine or tryptophan. The order of the fields is D gene, clone size, J gene, V gene, CDR3 DNA, CDR3 protein. The D gene is left open where the match is weak. Size is stated for part of the rows, as once, few or many counts, or as a class when the clone is expanded.

d_call: TRBD2; clone_size: -; j_call: TRBJ2-5; v_call: TRBV6-2/TRBV6-3; cdr3_nt: TGTGCCAGCAGCTGGACTAGCGGTATAGAGACCCAGTACTTC; cdr3_aa: CASSWTSGIETQYF
d_call: -; clone_size: -; j_call: TRBJ2-3; v_call: TRBV7-9; cdr3_nt: TGTGCCAGCAGTCAGATGTCGGGGGATACGCAGTATTTT; cdr3_aa: CASSQMSGDTQYF
d_call: TRBD1; clone_size: -; j_call: TRBJ1-1; v_call: TRBV7-2; cdr3_nt: TGTGCCAGCAGCCAGGGACAGCTGAACACTGAAGCTTTCTTT; cdr3_aa: CASSQGQLNTEAFF
d_call: TRBD1; clone_size: -; j_call: TRBJ2-2; v_call: TRBV5-1; cdr3_nt: TGCGCCAGCAGACCGGGACAGGGGACCGGGGAGCTGTTTTTT; cdr3_aa: CASRPGQGTGELFF
d_call: TRBD2; clone_size: -; j_call: TRBJ2-1; v_call: TRBV4-1; cdr3_nt: TGCGCCAGCAGCCAATCGGCTAGCGGGGGTTACAATGAGCAGTTCTTC; cdr3_aa: CASSQSASGGYNEQFF
d_call: -; clone_size: -; j_call: TRBJ2-3; v_call: TRBV5-4; cdr3_nt: TGTGCCAGCAGCTCCCCCCAGGAAGCGGCAGATACGCAGTATTTT; cdr3_aa: CASSSPQEAADTQYF
d_call: -; clone_size: -; j_call: TRBJ2-2; v_call: TRBV6-1; cdr3_nt: TGTGCCAGCAGTGAATGGCGGGCGAACACCGGGGAGCTGTTTTTT; cdr3_aa: CASSEWRANTGELFF
d_call: TRBD1; clone_size: -; j_call: TRBJ1-6; v_call: TRBV6-1; cdr3_nt: TGTGCCAGCAGTGAAGTTGACAGGGGTGGGTCACCCCTCCACTTT; cdr3_aa: CASSEVDRGGSPLHF
d_call: -; clone_size: -; j_call: TRBJ1-1; v_call: TRBV5-1; cdr3_nt: TGCGCCAGCAGCCCGGAGGGGACTGAAGCTTTCTTT; cdr3_aa: CASSPEGTEAFF
d_call: TRBD2; clone_size: -; j_call: TRBJ2-3; v_call: TRBV9; cdr3_nt: TGTGCCAGCAGCGTAGATCCCAGCGGGGGGGCAACAGATACGCAGTATTTT; cdr3_aa: CASSVDPSGGATDTQYF
d_call: -; clone_size: -; j_call: TRBJ1-5; v_call: TRBV19; cdr3_nt: TGTGCCAGTAGTCCCGGGTACGGCAATCAGCCCCAGCATTTT; cdr3_aa: CASSPGYGNQPQHF
d_call: -; clone_size: -; j_call: TRBJ2-7; v_call: TRBV6-6; cdr3_nt: TGTGCCAGCAGCCGATCAAATTATCCCCGGGGGGCGCGAGGGAACGAGCAGTACTTC; cdr3_aa: CASSRSNYPRGARGNEQYF
d_call: -; clone_size: -; j_call: TRBJ2-7; v_call: TRBV4-1; cdr3_nt: TGCGCCAGCAGCCAGGAGGGTTACGAGCAGTACTTC; cdr3_aa: CASSQEGYEQYF
d_call: TRBD1; clone_size: -; j_call: TRBJ1-6; v_call: TRBV11-2; cdr3_nt: TGTGCCAGCAGCTCCGGGACAGGGACCTATAATTCACCCCTCCACTTT; cdr3_aa: CASSSGTGTYNSPLHF
d_call: -; clone_size: -; j_call: TRBJ1-2; v_call: TRBV4-2; cdr3_nt: TGTGCCAGCAGCCAAGGGGGGGACTATGGCTACACCTTC; cdr3_aa: CASSQGGDYGYTF
d_call: TRBD1; clone_size: -; j_call: TRBJ1-1; v_call: TRBV6-1; cdr3_nt: TGTGCCAGCAGTGAAGCCGGCTTGACAGGGGGCACTGAAGCTTTCTTT; cdr3_aa: CASSEAGLTGGTEAFF
d_call: -; clone_size: -; j_call: TRBJ2-3; v_call: TRBV7-2; cdr3_nt: TGTGCCAGCAGCTTCAGGGTAGGGGGCACAGATACGCAGTATTTT; cdr3_aa: CASSFRVGGTDTQYF
d_call: -; clone_size: -; j_call: TRBJ1-2; v_call: TRBV11-3; cdr3_nt: TGTGCCAGCAGCTTAGTGCCGGGGGGTACTAACTATGGCTACACCTTC; cdr3_aa: CASSLVPGGTNYGYTF
d_call: -; clone_size: -; j_call: TRBJ1-1; v_call: TRBV6-5; cdr3_nt: TGTGCCAGCAGTTACGCGCTACTAGGCACTGAAGCTTTCTTT; cdr3_aa: CASSYALLGTEAFF
d_call: -; clone_size: -; j_call: TRBJ2-7; v_call: TRBV6-5; cdr3_nt: TGTGCCAGCAGCGACCCGACAGGCACCTACGAGCAGTACTTC; cdr3_aa: CASSDPTGTYEQYF
d_call: -; clone_size: -; j_call: TRBJ1-1; v_call: TRBV7-3; cdr3_nt: TGTGCCAGCAGCTTAATGGGGGAGGACACTGAAGCTTTCTTT; cdr3_aa: CASSLMGEDTEAFF
d_call: TRBD1; clone_size: -; j_call: TRBJ2-1; v_call: TRBV6-1; cdr3_nt: TGTGCCAGCAGTGAATTGGGACAGGGCTTGGATGAGCAGTTCTTC; cdr3_aa: CASSELGQGLDEQFF
d_call: TRBD1; clone_size: -; j_call: TRBJ1-1; v_call: TRBV30; cdr3_nt: TGTGCCTGGAGTCGGGACAGTAACACTGAAGCTTTCTTT; cdr3_aa: CAWSRDSNTEAFF
d_call: TRBD1; clone_size: -; j_call: TRBJ2-3; v_call: TRBV19; cdr3_nt: TGTGCCAGTAGTGGAGGACAGGGGACCTTATTAGATACGCAGTATTTT; cdr3_aa: CASSGGQGTLLDTQYF
d_call: -; clone_size: -; j_call: TRBJ2-7; v_call: TRBV20-1; cdr3_nt: TGCAGTGCTAGTCGATCGGGTACGGGCTACGAGCAGTACTTC; cdr3_aa: CSASRSGTGYEQYF
d_call: -; clone_size: -; j_call: TRBJ2-1; v_call: TRBV27; cdr3_nt: TGTGCCAGCAGTCCTTCGTTCGGTCTTTCCTACAATGAGCAGTTCTTC; cdr3_aa: CASSPSFGLSYNEQFF
d_call: TRBD2; clone_size: -; j_call: TRBJ2-5; v_call: TRBV3-1/TRBV3-2; cdr3_nt: TGTGCCAGCAGCCTCCTCGGGGGGGCAGTGGGAGAGACCCAGTACTTC; cdr3_aa: CASSLLGGAVGETQYF
d_call: -; clone_size: -; j_call: TRBJ1-4; v_call: TRBV5-6; cdr3_nt: TGTGCCAGCAGCCTGAGGGCCTCGAATGAAAAACTGTTTTTT; cdr3_aa: CASSLRASNEKLFF
d_call: TRBD1; clone_size: few; j_call: TRBJ1-2; v_call: TRBV7-9; cdr3_nt: TGTGCCAGCTCATATCAGGGGGAAAGTGGCTACACCTTC; cdr3_aa: CASSYQGESGYTF
d_call: TRBD2; clone_size: -; j_call: TRBJ2-5; v_call: TRBV19; cdr3_nt: TGTGCCAGTAGTGTGGGGGGGGAGACCCAGTACTTC; cdr3_aa: CASSVGGETQYF
d_call: TRBD2; clone_size: -; j_call: TRBJ2-1; v_call: TRBV7-9; cdr3_nt: TGTGCCAGCAGTTGGACTAGCGGAGGTAACAATGAGCAGTTCTTC; cdr3_aa: CASSWTSGGNNEQFF
d_call: TRBD2; clone_size: -; j_call: TRBJ2-3; v_call: TRBV7-7; cdr3_nt: TGTGCCAGCAGCTTAGGGCTAGCGGGGACCACAGATACGCAGTATTTT; cdr3_aa: CASSLGLAGTTDTQYF
d_call: -; clone_size: -; j_call: TRBJ1-1; v_call: TRBV7-9; cdr3_nt: TGTGCCAGCAGGAACAGGGAAGGTGGCACTGAAGCTTTCTTT; cdr3_aa: CASRNREGGTEAFF
d_call: -; clone_size: -; j_call: TRBJ1-3; v_call: TRBV2; cdr3_nt: TGTGCCAGCAGTGATGAGGTTGGAAACACCATATATTTT; cdr3_aa: CASSDEVGNTIYF
d_call: -; clone_size: -; j_call: TRBJ2-2; v_call: TRBV7-2; cdr3_nt: TGTGCCAGCAGCTTGGGCTCGAACACCGGGGAGCTGTTTTTT; cdr3_aa: CASSLGSNTGELFF
d_call: TRBD2; clone_size: -; j_call: TRBJ2-3; v_call: TRBV7-3; cdr3_nt: TGTGCCAGCAGCCGGACTAGCGGGGGCACAGATACGCAGTATTTT; cdr3_aa: CASSRTSGGTDTQYF
d_call: -; clone_size: -; j_call: TRBJ1-3; v_call: TRBV12-3/TRBV12-4; cdr3_nt: TGTGCCAGCAGTTTTTCTGACACCATATATTTT; cdr3_aa: CASSFSDTIYF
d_call: TRBD1; clone_size: -; j_call: TRBJ2-2; v_call: TRBV7-6; cdr3_nt: TGTGCCAGCAGCTCGGGACAGGCACTCACCGGGGAGCTGTTTTTT; cdr3_aa: CASSSGQALTGELFF
d_call: -; clone_size: -; j_call: TRBJ2-7; v_call: TRBV10-3; cdr3_nt: TGTGCCATCAGTGAGACGGGACTGGACACCTACGAGCAGTACTTC; cdr3_aa: CAISETGLDTYEQYF
d_call: -; clone_size: -; j_call: TRBJ2-6; v_call: TRBV24-1; cdr3_nt: TGTGCCACCAGTTCCGGGGCTGGGGCCAACGTCCTGACTTTC; cdr3_aa: CATSSGAGANVLTF
d_call: -; clone_size: -; j_call: TRBJ2-3; v_call: TRBV4-2; cdr3_nt: TGTGCCAGCAGCCGATCTTGGGCTGATTATGGAGGGAACCCAGATACGCAGTATTTT; cdr3_aa: CASSRSWADYGGNPDTQYF
d_call: TRBD2; clone_size: -; j_call: TRBJ2-3; v_call: TRBV7-2; cdr3_nt: TGTGCCAGCAGCCGCGGGGGGGTGCGGAGCACAGATACGCAGTATTTT; cdr3_aa: CASSRGGVRSTDTQYF
d_call: TRBD1; clone_size: once; j_call: TRBJ1-6; v_call: TRBV30; cdr3_nt: TGTGCCTGGATCCGGGACAGGGGGCACAATTCACCCCTCCACTTT; cdr3_aa: CAWIRDRGHNSPLHF
d_call: -; clone_size: -; j_call: TRBJ1-1; v_call: TRBV5-6; cdr3_nt: TGTGCCAGCAGCCGTCCCGCCGAAGCCACTGAAGCTTTCTTT; cdr3_aa: CASSRPAEATEAFF
d_call: TRBD1; clone_size: -; j_call: TRBJ2-3; v_call: TRBV7-9; cdr3_nt: TGTGCCAGCAGCCCCCAGGGGGCGTGGGATACGCAGTATTTT; cdr3_aa: CASSPQGAWDTQYF
d_call: TRBD1; clone_size: -; j_call: TRBJ1-6; v_call: TRBV6-2/TRBV6-3; cdr3_nt: TGTGCCAGCAGTTGGGGACAGGGGGACCTCCACTTT; cdr3_aa: CASSWGQGDLHF
d_call: -; clone_size: once; j_call: TRBJ1-1; v_call: TRBV4-2; cdr3_nt: TGTGCCAGCAGCCTGACCCGGGGGACTGAAGCTTTCTTT; cdr3_aa: CASSLTRGTEAFF
d_call: -; clone_size: -; j_call: TRBJ1-5; v_call: TRBV19; cdr3_nt: TGTGCCAGTAGTCCCTCGGGGGGGTATCAGCCCCAGCATTTT; cdr3_aa: CASSPSGGYQPQHF
d_call: -; clone_size: -; j_call: TRBJ1-1; v_call: TRBV7-9; cdr3_nt: TGTGCCAGCAGCTCGCAGGGGAACACTGAAGCTTTCTTT; cdr3_aa: CASSSQGNTEAFF
d_call: -; clone_size: few; j_call: TRBJ2-7; v_call: TRBV6-5; cdr3_nt: TGTGCCAGCAGCTTACAGATCTCCTACGAGCAGTACTTC; cdr3_aa: CASSLQISYEQYF
d_call: -; clone_size: -; j_call: TRBJ1-1; v_call: TRBV7-8; cdr3_nt: TGTGCCAGCAGCGCGGCCGCCTTACTGACAGTACCGAACACTGAAGCTTTCTTT; cdr3_aa: CASSAAALLTVPNTEAFF
d_call: -; clone_size: -; j_call: TRBJ2-1; v_call: TRBV5-1; cdr3_nt: TGCGCCAGCAGCTTGGCCCTCGGCCGGGGGACTGAGCAGTTCTTC; cdr3_aa: CASSLALGRGTEQFF
d_call: TRBD2; clone_size: -; j_call: TRBJ2-5; v_call: TRBV11-3; cdr3_nt: TGTGCCAGCAGCTCGTATAGCGGGACAGAGACCCAGTACTTC; cdr3_aa: CASSSYSGTETQYF
d_call: -; clone_size: -; j_call: TRBJ1-6; v_call: TRBV7-9; cdr3_nt: TGTGCCAGCAGCTCTAGTGGCTCCTATAATTCACCCCTCCACTTT; cdr3_aa: CASSSSGSYNSPLHF
d_call: -; clone_size: -; j_call: TRBJ2-7; v_call: TRBV19; cdr3_nt: TGTGCCAGTAGTCTACGACAGGAGGCAGGCTACGAGCAGTACTTC; cdr3_aa: CASSLRQEAGYEQYF
d_call: -; clone_size: -; j_call: TRBJ1-2; v_call: TRBV12-3/TRBV12-4; cdr3_nt: TGTGCCAGCAAACCTGAGGGGGAGGGCTACACCTTC; cdr3_aa: CASKPEGEGYTF
d_call: TRBD1; clone_size: -; j_call: TRBJ1-2; v_call: TRBV7-6; cdr3_nt: TGTGCCAGCAGCTCGGGGGGACAGGGAATCGTCCATGGCTACACCTTC; cdr3_aa: CASSSGGQGIVHGYTF